The present T cell receptor (beta chain) was sequenced within a study of blood T cell repertoires in COVID-19. Across the study: Material from acute and convalescent COVID-19 was sourced from the United States, Italy and Spain.

CDR3 size: 16 residues. In germline, CDR1 is SGHTS, CDR2 YDEGEE. V trimming: 4 bases; J trimming: 0 bases; junction bases outside the gene matches: 5. Assay: immunoSEQ multiplex PCR; the TCRdb copy retains only in-frame clones and omits some. The data show roughly 24,000 clones, with more than 85% seen just once and just over 2% held by the top ten. This clonotype originated in a human donor in a cohort sampled during active COVID-19. The chain couples TRBV5-8 to TRBJ2-1; TRBD2 agrees at 9 bases. The source material was peripheral blood. CDR3 residues: CASSGHSGSSYNEQFF. CDR3 DNA sequence: TGTGCCAGCAGCGGCCATAGCGGGAGCTCCTACAATGAGCAGTTCTTC. Combining the CDR3 with reference TRBV5-8 and TRBJ2-1 gives the whole variable domain EAGVTQSPTHLIKTRGQQATLRCSPISGHTSVYWYQQALGLGLQFLLWYDEGEERNRGNFPPRFSGRQFPNYSSELNVNALELEDSALYLCASSGHSGSSYNEQFFGPGTRLTVL.